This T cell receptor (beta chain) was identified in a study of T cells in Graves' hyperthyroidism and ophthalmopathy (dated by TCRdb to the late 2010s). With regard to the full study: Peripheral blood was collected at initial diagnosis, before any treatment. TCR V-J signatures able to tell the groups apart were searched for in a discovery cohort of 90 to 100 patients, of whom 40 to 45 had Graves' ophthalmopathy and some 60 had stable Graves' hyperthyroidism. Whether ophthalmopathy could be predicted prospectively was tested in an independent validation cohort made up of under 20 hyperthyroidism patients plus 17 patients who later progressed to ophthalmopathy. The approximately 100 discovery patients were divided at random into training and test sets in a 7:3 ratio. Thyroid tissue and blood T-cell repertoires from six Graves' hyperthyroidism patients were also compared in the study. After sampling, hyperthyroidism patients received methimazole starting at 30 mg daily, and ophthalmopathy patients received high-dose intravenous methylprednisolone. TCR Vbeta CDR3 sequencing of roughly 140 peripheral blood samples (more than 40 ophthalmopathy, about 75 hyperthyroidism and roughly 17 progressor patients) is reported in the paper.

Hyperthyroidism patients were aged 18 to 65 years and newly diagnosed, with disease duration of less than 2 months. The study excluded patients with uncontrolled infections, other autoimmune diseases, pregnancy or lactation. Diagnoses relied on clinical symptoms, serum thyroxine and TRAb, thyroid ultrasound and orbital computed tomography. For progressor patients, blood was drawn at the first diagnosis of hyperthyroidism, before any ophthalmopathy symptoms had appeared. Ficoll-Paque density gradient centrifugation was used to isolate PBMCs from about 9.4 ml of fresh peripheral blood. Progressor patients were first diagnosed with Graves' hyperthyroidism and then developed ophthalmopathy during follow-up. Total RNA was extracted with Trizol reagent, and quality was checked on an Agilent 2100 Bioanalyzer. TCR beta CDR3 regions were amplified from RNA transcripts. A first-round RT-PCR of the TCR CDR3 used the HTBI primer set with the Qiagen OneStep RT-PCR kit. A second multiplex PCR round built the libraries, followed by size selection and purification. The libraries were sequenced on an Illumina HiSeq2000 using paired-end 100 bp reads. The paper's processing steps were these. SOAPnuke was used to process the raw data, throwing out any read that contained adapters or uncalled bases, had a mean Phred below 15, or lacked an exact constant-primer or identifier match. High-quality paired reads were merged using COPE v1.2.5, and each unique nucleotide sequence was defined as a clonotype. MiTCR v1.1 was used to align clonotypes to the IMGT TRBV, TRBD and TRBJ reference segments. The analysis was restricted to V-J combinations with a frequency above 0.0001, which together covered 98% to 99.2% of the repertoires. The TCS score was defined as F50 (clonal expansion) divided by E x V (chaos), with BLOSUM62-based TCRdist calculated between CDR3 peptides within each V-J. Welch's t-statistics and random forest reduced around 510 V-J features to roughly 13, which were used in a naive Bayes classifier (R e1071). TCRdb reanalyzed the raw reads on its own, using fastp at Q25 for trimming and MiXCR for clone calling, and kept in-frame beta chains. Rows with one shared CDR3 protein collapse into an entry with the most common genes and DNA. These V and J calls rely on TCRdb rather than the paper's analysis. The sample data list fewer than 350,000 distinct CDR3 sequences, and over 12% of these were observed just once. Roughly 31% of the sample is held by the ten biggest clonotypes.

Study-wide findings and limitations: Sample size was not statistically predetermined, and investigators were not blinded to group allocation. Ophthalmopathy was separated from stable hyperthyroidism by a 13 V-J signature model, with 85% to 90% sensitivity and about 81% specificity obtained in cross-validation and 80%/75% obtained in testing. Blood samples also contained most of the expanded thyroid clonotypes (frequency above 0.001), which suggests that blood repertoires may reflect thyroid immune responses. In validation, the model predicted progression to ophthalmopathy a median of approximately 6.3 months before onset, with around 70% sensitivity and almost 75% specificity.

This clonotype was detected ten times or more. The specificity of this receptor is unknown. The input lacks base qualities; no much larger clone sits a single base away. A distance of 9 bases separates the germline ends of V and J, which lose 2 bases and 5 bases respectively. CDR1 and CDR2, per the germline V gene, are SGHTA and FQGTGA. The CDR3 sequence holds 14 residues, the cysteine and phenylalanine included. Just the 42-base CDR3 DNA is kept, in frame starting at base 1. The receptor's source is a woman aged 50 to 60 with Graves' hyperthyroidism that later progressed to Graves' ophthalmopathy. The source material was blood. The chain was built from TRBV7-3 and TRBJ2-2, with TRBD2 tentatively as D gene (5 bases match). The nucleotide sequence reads TGTGCCAGCAGCTTATTAACTAGAACCGGGGAGCTGTTTTTT. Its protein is CASSLLTRTGELFF.